This TCR beta chain was sequenced during a study of blood T cell repertoires in COVID-19. Whole-study context: Sites in the United States, Italy and Spain provided acute and convalescent COVID-19 samples. Sources were T cells, B-cell-depleted T cells, or PBMCs; the material itself was cDNA or gDNA.

CDR1 LNHDA and CDR2 SQIVND come from the germline V gene (reference sequence). Trimming removed 6 bases at V and 3 bases at J, with 18 bases between. The CDR3 totals 16 residues. This clone was seen a few times. Original processing notes: The authors estimated nucleated cell counts from reference gene primer amplification. Some clones are missing from TCRdb's copy, which holds only in-frame ones; the method was immunoSEQ multiplex PCR. The V and J calls and clone size are taken from that table; D and trimming were inferred from the DNA. The sample records around 55,000 clones, about nine tenths being singletons.

The sequence came from a man aged 35-49 years with acute or convalescent COVID-19. The chain recombines TRBV19 with TRBJ1-5; D perhaps matches TRBD1 (6 bases). Sequenced sample: peripheral blood. The CDR3 DNA reads TGTGCCAGTAGCCCAACCGGAGCAGGGGCCAATCAGCCCCAGCATTTT. The encoded protein is CASSPTGAGANQPQHF.